This TCR beta chain was found in a study of Graves' ophthalmopathy and Graves' hyperthyroidism. The wider study: Untreated patients at initial diagnosis provided peripheral blood.

Trimming stripped 6 bases from V and 1 base from J, with 9 bases between. The CDR3 length is 13 residues. Study-level findings and limits: The authors also found most expanded thyroid clonotypes above 0.001 frequency in blood.

Transcripts of RNA were the source for amplifying TCR beta CDR3 regions. Amplification began with first-round RT-PCR using HTBI primers, then second-round multiplex PCR was performed. In TCRdb, the multiplex PCR reads were re-called with MiXCR into one record per CDR3 protein. The sample includes under 800,000 distinct CDR3 sequences, roughly 20% of them seen just once. Remarks on this clonotype: Its antigen remains unknown.

The sequencing input was peripheral blood. The rearrangement joins TRBV12-3 or TRBV12-4 to TRBJ1-1; the D is unclear. The clonotype originates from a woman aged 18-29 years with stable Graves' hyperthyroidism. Some clones in this sample may be carry-over from other donors' samples. CDR3 sequence: CASRMIGNTEAFF. As DNA, the CDR3 is TGTGCCAGCAGGATGATAGGGAACACTGAAGCTTTCTTT.